What follows are 11 T cell receptor beta chains derived from one specimen sequenced in a study of vaccination effects on CD4 cells after COVID-19. No antigen is known for these receptors. TCRdb keeps only in-frame clones here, not all; method: immunoSEQ multiplex PCR. The repertoire holds approximately 87,000 clones, with 70% to 75% as singletons. With the ViraFEST assay, the study expanded antigen-specific CD4+ T cells using viral peptide pools, then sequenced them. The culture ran for 10 days, and then CD4+ T cells were isolated. The sample here was CD4+ T cells from PBMCs cultured with HCoV-229E spike peptides, taken before COVID-19 vaccination. These receptors originate from a human donor who received a COVID-19 vaccine.

The chain has TRBV27 and TRBJ2-7; 9 nucleotides agree with TRBD1. The germline gives CDR1 MNHEY, CDR2 SMNVEV (reference sequence). This CDR3 is built from 18 residues. V lost 3 bases to trimming and J lost 6 bases; unmatched junction nucleotides: 18. CDR3 nucleotides: TGTGCCAGCAGTTTCCGCCTGAATCCCGGACAGGGGTGGGTCGAGCAGTACGTC. This gives the protein CASSFRLNPGQGWVEQYV.

This clone is a singleton in its sample. This rearrangement joins TRBV5-1 to TRBJ1-2; 8 bases align to TRBD1. Germline CDR1 SGHRS, CDR2 YFSETQ. V lost 5 bases and J lost 8; bases outside the gene matches: 8. This CDR3 is built from 13 residues. The CDR3 here is CASRGQEVFGYTF. DNA of the CDR3: TGCGCCAGCAGGGGACAGGAAGTCTTCGGCTACACCTTC.

CDR3 protein: CATSEFPTSGGPRETQYF. The CDR3 DNA is TGTGCCACCAGTGAGTTCCCGACTAGCGGGGGGCCACGGGAGACCCAGTACTTC. This sequence joins TRBV24-1 and TRBJ2-5; 13 bases fit TRBD2. Trimming removed 4 bases from V and 5 bases from J; junction bases left unmatched: 12. The CDR3 covers 18 residues. Looked up from germline, CDR1 is KGHDR and CDR2 is SFDVKD.

This clone was seen just once. This chain links TRBV4-3 with TRBJ2-4, with unresolved D. CDR1 and CDR2 from the germline V gene are LGHNA and YSLEER. V was pared by 0 bases and J by 3 bases, with 9 bases between. The CDR3 runs 15 residues. The CDR3 DNA reads as TGCGCCAGCAGCCAAGAGCAGCTGGGCAAAAACATTCAGTACTTC. Amino acid sequence: CASSQEQLGKNIQYF.

The chain carries TRBV21-1 and TRBJ2-7; the listed D gene, TRBD1, was not tested against the DNA. TRBV21-1 is assigned pseudogene status. The CDR3 is 16 residues long. The CDR3 loop reads CASSWVGGQETLEQYV. CDR3 sequence (DNA): TGTGCCAGCAGCTGGGTCGGGGGACAGGAGACTTTAGAGCAGTACGTC.

The chain recombines TRBV24-1 with TRBJ2-5, with D uncertain. The CDR3 consists of 12 residues. Germline-derived CDR1 and CDR2 are KGHDR and SFDVKD. The V end was cut by 6 bases, the J end by 5 bases, with 9 bases between. This CDR3 reads CATSSGYETQYF. The CDR3, as DNA: TGTGCCACCAGTTCGGGTTACGAGACCCAGTACTTC.

This chain links TRBV5-6 with TRBJ2-7; 7 bases map to TRBD1. Germline V gene data show CDR1 as SGHDT and CDR2 as YYEEEE. The V gene end was trimmed by 5 bases and the J gene end by 1 base; junction bases not matched to a gene: 9. The CDR3 spans 15 residues. The CDR3 region is CASSSGTALSYEQYV. CDR3 nucleotide sequence: TGTGCCAGCAGTTCCGGGACAGCCCTTTCCTACGAGCAGTACGTC.

This chain joins TRBV7-3 and TRBJ2-2; the D gene could be TRBD1 or TRBD2 (5 bases each). V lost 5 bases and J 4 bases, leaving 14 bases between the germline ends. The V gene's germline CDR1 is SGHTA and CDR2 FQGTGA. This CDR3 is built from 15 residues. The CDR3 DNA reads as TGTGCCAGCAGCCCGGGCCCCGGGGCCACCGGGGAGCTGTTTTTT. It yields the protein CASSPGPGATGELFF.

The V call is TRBV4-1, the J call TRBJ2-1; 9 bases fit TRBD2. CDR3 length: 15 amino acids. CDR1 and CDR2 from the germline V gene are MGHRA and YSYEKL. V lost 5 bases to trimming and J lost 4 bases; unmatched junction nucleotides: 6. CDR3 sequence: CASSSSGGLYNEQFF. The CDR3, as DNA: TGCGCCAGCAGCAGTAGCGGGGGACTTTACAATGAGCAGTTCTTC.

This clone occurred a few times. The V call is TRBV5-1, the J call TRBJ1-6, with D perhaps matching TRBD1 (6 bases). The germline V and J ends were trimmed by 2 bases and 6 bases, with 12 bases remaining between them. CDR3 length: 15 amino acids. CDR1 and CDR2 (germline): SGHRS, YFSETQ. CDR3 loop: CASSLQGIGNSPLHF. The CDR3 DNA reads TGCGCCAGCAGCTTACAGGGAATCGGTAATTCACCCCTCCACTTT.

This chain joins TRBV29-1 and TRBJ1-5, with D perhaps TRBD1 (5 bases). Germline values: CDR1 SQVTM, CDR2 ANQGSEA. Deletions cut 4 bases from V and 4 bases from J, with 8 bases between. The CDR3 consists of 12 residues. As DNA, the CDR3 is TGCAGCGTTGGGGCAGGGAATCAGCCCCAGCATTTT. This gives the protein CSVGAGNQPQHF.